Presented here are 7 T cell receptor beta chains from one specimen sequenced in a study of blood T cell repertoires in COVID-19 (dated by TCRdb to about 2020). Receptors were amplified or captured by the immunoSEQ multiplex PCR assay. As stored in TCRdb, this immuneACCESS dataset retains in-frame rearrangements with V and J assigned. A fraction of the clones does not appear; measured against another copy, unresolved V genes explain less than half of the discrepancy, and the remainder lacks a known reason. The sample includes roughly 200,000 clones, with around four fifths observed a single time. The leading ten clones occupy roughly 7.8% of the sample. The source material was peripheral blood. The origin of the receptors is a man aged 35-49 years with active or convalescent COVID-19.

This chain uses TRBV9 with TRBJ2-7, with a weak D call TRBD2 (7 bases). V dropped 2 bases and J dropped 5 bases, with 11 bases sitting between them. Germline V gene lookup returns CDR1 SGDLS and CDR2 YYNGEE. CDR3 length: 13 amino acids. The CDR3 here is CASSVSGGHEQYF. DNA for the CDR3: TGTGCCAGCAGCGTGTCGGGGGGCCACGAGCAGTACTTC.

This CDR3 reads CASSLGLANNEQFF. The DNA of the CDR3 is TGTGCCAGCAGCTTGGGCCTAGCTAACAATGAGCAGTTCTTC. The V gene is TRBV5-6, the J gene TRBJ2-1, with D possibly TRBD2 on 5 matching bases. This CDR3 is built from 14 residues. Germline V gives CDR1 SGHDT, CDR2 YYEEEE. Trimming took 0 bases from V and 5 from J, leaving 9 bases between them.

The chain combines TRBV27 with TRBJ2-2; 7 bases line up with TRBD1. V shed 2 bases and J 6 bases; nucleotides not matched to a gene: 18. Per the germline V gene, CDR1 is MNHEY and CDR2 is SMNVEV (reference sequence). The CDR3 covers 19 residues. CDR3 protein: CASSLKGPRGTGDAGELFF. The CDR3, as DNA: TGTGCCAGCAGTTTAAAAGGGCCCAGGGGGACGGGTGATGCCGGGGAGCTGTTTTTT.

This clone was found a few times. The chain recombines TRBV7-8 with TRBJ2-3, with TRBD2 identical over 10 bases. This CDR3 comprises 17 residues. Trimming removed 7 bases from V and 4 bases from J; junction bases left unmatched: 14. CDR1 and CDR2 (germline): SGHVS, FQNEAQ. In DNA form, the CDR3 reads TGTGCCAGCACCCCCTGGGTGCTAGCGGGAGTGGCAGATACGCAGTATTTT. Translation gives CASTPWVLAGVADTQYF.

V is TRBV9 and J is TRBJ2-5; the match to TRBD2 covers 13 bases. Germline V gene sequence: CDR1 SGDLS, CDR2 YYNGEE. The CDR3 covers 16 residues. V was pared by 2 bases and J by 2 bases, with 3 bases of the junction left unmatched. CDR3 nucleotides: TGTGCCAGCAGCGTTACTAGCGGGAGGGGGCAAGAGACCCAGTACTTC. This codes for CASSVTSGRGQETQYF.

This chain connects TRBV6-5 to TRBJ1-5; no reliable D call. CDR1 is MNHEY and CDR2 is SVGAGI in the germline V gene. The CDR3 has 15 residues. The V end was cut by 0 bases, the J end by 0 bases, with 6 bases between. As DNA, the CDR3 is TGTGCCAGCAGTTACTCACTGATTAGCAATCAGCCCCAGCATTTT. Its protein product is CASSYSLISNQPQHF.

The chain is built from TRBV15 and TRBJ2-7; D ambiguous. V was shortened by 5 bases and J by 3 bases, with 14 bases between the two germline ends. Germline V gives CDR1 LNHNV, CDR2 YYDKDF (reference sequence). This CDR3 is 14 amino acids long. CDR3 region: CATSPLRSNYEQYF. For the CDR3, the DNA is TGTGCCACCAGCCCCTTAAGGAGCAACTACGAGCAGTACTTC.